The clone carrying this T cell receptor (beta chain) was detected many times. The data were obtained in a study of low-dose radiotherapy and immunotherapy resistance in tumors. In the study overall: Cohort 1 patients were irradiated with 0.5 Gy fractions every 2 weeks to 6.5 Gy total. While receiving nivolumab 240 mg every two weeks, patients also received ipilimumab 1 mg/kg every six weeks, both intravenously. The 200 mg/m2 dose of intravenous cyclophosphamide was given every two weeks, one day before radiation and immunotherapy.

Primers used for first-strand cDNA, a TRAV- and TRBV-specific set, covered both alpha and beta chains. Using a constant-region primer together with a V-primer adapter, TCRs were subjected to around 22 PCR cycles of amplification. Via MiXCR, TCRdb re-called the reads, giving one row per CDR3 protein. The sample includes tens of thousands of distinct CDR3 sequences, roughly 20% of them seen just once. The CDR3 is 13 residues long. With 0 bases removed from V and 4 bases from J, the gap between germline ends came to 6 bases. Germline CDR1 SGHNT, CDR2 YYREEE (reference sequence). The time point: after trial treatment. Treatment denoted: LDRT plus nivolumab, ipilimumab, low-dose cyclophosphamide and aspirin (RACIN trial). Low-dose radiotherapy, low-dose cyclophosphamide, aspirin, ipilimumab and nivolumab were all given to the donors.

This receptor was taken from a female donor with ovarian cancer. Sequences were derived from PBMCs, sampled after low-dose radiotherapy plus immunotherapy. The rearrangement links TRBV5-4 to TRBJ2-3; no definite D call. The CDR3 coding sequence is TGTGCCAGCAGCTTGGACCACTCAGATACGCAGTATTTT. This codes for CASSLDHSDTQYF. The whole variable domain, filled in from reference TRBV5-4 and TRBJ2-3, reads ETGVTQSPTHLIKTRGQQVTLRCSSQSGHNTVSWYQQALGQGPQFIFQYYREEENGRGNFPPRFSGLQFPNYSSELNVNALELDDSALYLCASSLDHSDTQYFGPGTRLTVL.